The 16 T cell receptor beta chains in this list originate from one sample, sequenced in a study of shared clonotypes between healthy human individuals. Profiling relied on immunoSEQ multiplex PCR, and the TCRdb table lists in-frame clones only, not all of them. Of 2 million to 2.5 million clones listed, approximately 90% are singletons. Sequences were obtained from naive CD4+ T cells from PBMCs. This sample's subset: CD45RA+ positively selected. The receptors originated from a young man in good health. Some clones in this sample may be carry-over from other donors' samples.

The CDR3 here is CASSRDLRGYTF. CDR3 in DNA: TGTGCCAGCAGCCGGGACCTTCGGGGCTACACCTTC. V usage is TRBV6-5 and J usage is TRBJ1-2; TRBD1 might be the D (5 bases). The CDR3 is 12 amino acids. Per the germline V gene, CDR1 is MNHEY and CDR2 is SVGAGI. Trimming shortened V by 6 bases and J by 8 bases, and 13 bases separated the two germline ends.

The rearrangement joins TRBV13 to TRBJ2-7, with TRBD1 matching over 7 bases. The CDR3 consists of 14 residues. V lost 4 bases to trimming and J lost 2 bases; unmatched junction nucleotides: 5. The germline CDR1 and CDR2 sequences are PRHDT and FYEKMQ (reference sequence). In DNA, the CDR3 is TGTGCCAGCAGCTCGAGGGACAGCACCTACGAGCAGTACTTC. Its protein product is CASSSRDSTYEQYF.

V is TRBV4-2 and J is TRBJ2-2; 13 bases agree with TRBD2. Per the germline V gene, CDR1 is LGHNA and CDR2 is YNFKEQ. V shed 4 bases, J shed 0 bases, and the junction held 2 bases outside the gene matches. The CDR3 is made up of 17 amino acids. The CDR3 coding sequence is TGTGCCAGCAGCCTGGGACTAGCGGGGACGAACACCGGGGAGCTGTTTTTT. The encoded protein is CASSLGLAGTNTGELFF.

V gene TRBV28 combines with J gene TRBJ2-2; the match to TRBD2 covers 7 bases. With V trimmed by 2 bases and J by 6 bases, 6 bases remained unmatched. Germline V gives CDR1 MDHEN, CDR2 SYDVKM. The CDR3 extends over 15 amino acids. The chain's CDR3 is CASSLRLAIPGELFF. CDR3 coding DNA: TGTGCCAGCAGTTTACGACTAGCCATCCCCGGGGAGCTGTTTTTT.

This rearrangement joins TRBV27 to TRBJ2-1; perhaps D is TRBD1 or TRBD2 (6 bases each). CDR3 length: 13 residues. The germline CDR1 and CDR2 sequences are MNHEY and SMNVEV (reference sequence). V lost 3 bases, J lost 9 bases, and 12 bases lay in between. The chain's CDR3 is CASSLYREAEQFF. In DNA, the CDR3 is TGTGCCAGCAGTTTGTACAGGGAGGCTGAGCAGTTCTTC.

This sequence joins TRBV5-5 and TRBJ2-5; possibly TRBD2 for D (6 bases). Germline loops: CDR1 SGHKS, CDR2 YYEKEE (reference sequence). The CDR3 loop spans 16 amino acids. The V and J ends lost 0 bases and 2 bases respectively, with 14 bases between them. CDR3 nucleotides: TGTGCCAGCAGCTTGGCCGGGAGCCCGGTACAAGAGACCCAGTACTTC. The encoded protein is CASSLAGSPVQETQYF.

V is TRBV7-9 and J is TRBJ1-1; 10 bases agree with TRBD1. CDR1 is SEHNR, CDR2 FQNEAQ, per germline (reference sequence). Trimming at V came to 8 bases and at J to 4 bases, leaving 7 bases not matched to a gene. The CDR3 covers 14 residues. CDR3 region: CASAETGGVTEAFF. Written as DNA, the CDR3 is TGTGCCAGCGCCGAGACAGGGGGCGTCACTGAAGCTTTCTTT.

Remarks on this clone: The sample holds other DNA sequences that translate to the same CDR3. V is TRBV5-1 and J is TRBJ1-1; D remains ambiguous. The V end was cut by 0 bases, the J end by 2 bases, with 8 bases between. The CDR3 spans 14 residues. CDR1 and CDR2 (germline): SGHRS, YFSETQ. The CDR3 region is CASSLVPANTEAFF. The CDR3 bases are TGCGCCAGCAGCTTGGTACCGGCAAACACTGAAGCTTTCTTT.

The chain employs TRBV7-8 and TRBJ1-1; D call uncertain. Germline CDR1 and CDR2: SGHVS and FQNEAQ. V shed 1 base and J shed 2 bases, with 11 bases lying between them. The CDR3 runs 15 residues. The CDR3 DNA reads as TGTGCCAGCAGCTTAGTTAGGGCGGGTAACACTGAAGCTTTCTTT. This sequence encodes CASSLVRAGNTEAFF.

The chain combines TRBV28 with TRBJ1-2; D possibly corresponds to TRBD1 (6 bases). Trimming cost V 4 bases and J 5 bases, with 20 bases left between them. The CDR3 extends over 16 amino acids. Germline V lookup: CDR1 MDHEN, CDR2 SYDVKM. CDR3 sequence (DNA): TGTGCCAGCAGTTGGAAGGGGGAACCTATTCGGTATGGCTACACCTTC. Translation: CASSWKGEPIRYGYTF.

Comment on this clone: This specimen includes other DNA sequences encoding the same CDR3. The rearrangement joins TRBV5-1 to TRBJ1-3, with 8 bases fitting TRBD1. Germline V lookup: CDR1 SGHRS, CDR2 YFSETQ. The CDR3 loop spans 15 amino acids. The J segment lost 4 bases and the V segment lost 3 bases, leaving 6 bases of the junction unmatched. The CDR3 loop is CASSSTGVAGNTIYF. In nucleotides, the CDR3 is TGCGCCAGCAGCTCGACAGGGGTGGCCGGAAACACCATATATTTT.

This chain joins TRBV30 and TRBJ1-1; D ambiguous. The CDR3 sequence is 12 residues long. Germline values: CDR1 GTSNPN, CDR2 SVGIG (reference sequence). Trimming took 5 bases from V and 11 from J, leaving 18 bases between them. CDR3 sequence: CAWGPPSGGAFF. CDR3 in DNA: TGTGCCTGGGGGCCTCCATCTGGTGGGGCTTTCTTT.

The chain is built from TRBV7-8 and TRBJ2-5; weak D call: TRBD1 (6 bases). V was trimmed by 3 bases and J by 2 bases, leaving 13 bases between them. This CDR3 is built from 15 residues. Germline assignment: CDR1 SGHVS and CDR2 FQNEAQ. In DNA, the CDR3 is TGTGCCAGCAGCTTGGGCCACAGGGATCAAGAGACCCAGTACTTC. It is translated as CASSLGHRDQETQYF. Looking up the rest from reference TRBV7-8 and TRBJ2-5 gives the full variable domain: GAGVSQSPRYKVAKRGQDVALRCDPISGHVSLFWYQQALGQGPEFLTYFQNEAQLDKSGLPSDRFFAERPEGSVSTLKIQRTQQEDSAVYLCASSLGHRDQETQYFGPGTRLLVL.

The chain combines TRBV4-1 with TRBJ2-5; D might be TRBD1 or TRBD2, each matching 5 bases. Germline loops: CDR1 MGHRA, CDR2 YSYEKL. The CDR3 extends over 14 amino acids. With 2 bases removed from V and 4 bases from J, the gap between germline ends came to 11 bases. DNA of the CDR3: TGCGCCAGCAGCCAATCCAGGGCGGGAGAGACCCAGTACTTC. Protein product: CASSQSRAGETQYF.

The chain couples TRBV7-2 to TRBJ1-2; D is ambiguous. The CDR3 loop spans 15 amino acids. CDR1 is SGHTA, CDR2 FQGNSA, per germline. The ends were cut back, 1 base at V and 0 bases at J, with 9 bases in the middle. CDR3 residues: CASSLGGSPNYGYTF. The CDR3 coding sequence is TGTGCCAGCAGCTTAGGTGGCAGTCCTAACTATGGCTACACCTTC.

The chain carries TRBV19 and TRBJ1-1, with 7 nucleotides matching TRBD1. The CDR3 is 16 residues long. Germline CDR1 is LNHDA and CDR2 is SQIVND (reference sequence). The junction had 12 bases not matched to a gene; V was cut back by 3 bases and J by 5 bases. This CDR3 reads CASSIGLRQGGTEAFF. The CDR3, as DNA: TGTGCCAGTAGTATTGGCCTTAGACAGGGAGGGACTGAAGCTTTCTTT. Combining the CDR3 with reference TRBV19 and TRBJ1-1 gives the whole variable domain DGGITQSPKYLFRKEGQNVTLSCEQNLNHDAMYWYRQDPGQGLRLIYYSQIVNDFQKGDIAEGYSVSREKKESFPLTVTSAQKNPTAFYLCASSIGLRQGGTEAFFGQGTRLTVV.